The 14 T cell receptor beta chains below were found in one sample sequenced in a study of shared clonotypes between healthy human individuals. Profiling relied on immunoSEQ multiplex PCR, and the TCRdb table lists in-frame clones only, not all of them. The sample has roughly 500,000 clones, 81% seen once; the top ten hold 10% to 15%. The specimen sequenced was PBMCs. Receptors were obtained from a woman in her 40s in good health. Some clones in this sample may be carry-over from other donors' samples.

The chain joins TRBV6-1 to TRBJ2-7; the D is unclear. CDR1 and CDR2 (germline): MNHNS, SASEGT. The CDR3 length is 17 residues. Trimming cost V 3 bases and J 6 bases, with 24 bases left between them. CDR3 in DNA: TGTGCCAGCAGTGAGCACGTAAAGAAGGCTACCCCCGTCGAGCAGTACTTC. Translating gives CASSEHVKKATPVEQYF.

The J gene is TRBJ2-3, the V gene TRBV5-5, with 8 bases aligning to TRBD1. Germline values: CDR1 SGHKS, CDR2 YYEKEE (reference sequence). Trimming removed 0 bases from V and 5 bases from J; junction bases left unmatched: 8. There are 16 residues in the CDR3. In DNA, the CDR3 is TGTGCCAGCAGCTTGGTTTCAGGGGGCTTTCAAGATACGCAGTATTTT. Amino acids: CASSLVSGGFQDTQYF.

V usage is TRBV5-1 and J usage is TRBJ2-2, with TRBD1 identical over 8 bases. The CDR3 is made up of 16 amino acids. V gave up 1 base and J gave up 0 bases; unmatched junction bases: 2. Germline-derived CDR1 and CDR2 are SGHRS and YFSETQ. As DNA, the CDR3 is TGCGCCAGCAGCTTGCCGACAGGGGCGAACACCGGGGAGCTGTTTTTT. It translates to CASSLPTGANTGELFF.

Regarding this clone: This is likely a read error, given that the CDR3 carries no conserved phenylalanine or tryptophan at its end. The DNA is left out, because the CDR3 cannot be placed on it with certainty; the CDR3 is given as TCRdb lists it. The J gene is TRBJ1-4, the V gene TRBV28; the DNA was not used to check the table's D call, TRBD1. From germline, CDR1 is MDHEN and CDR2 SYDVKM. The CDR3 is 13 residues long, ends included. CDR3 region: CASSSYQTEVVMG.

The chain combines TRBV5-6 with TRBJ2-7, with 9 bases matching TRBD2. CDR3 length: 18 amino acids. With V trimmed by 2 bases and J by 3 bases, 15 bases remained unmatched. The V gene's germline CDR1 is SGHDT and CDR2 YYEEEE. Here the CDR3 reads CASSFLLWEREADYEQYF. The DNA for the CDR3 is TGTGCCAGCAGCTTTTTATTATGGGAGCGGGAGGCGGACTACGAGCAGTACTTC.

The chain links TRBV6-4 to TRBJ2-1, with 10 bases fitting TRBD2. The CDR3 length is 15 residues. Germline CDR1 MRHNA, CDR2 SNTAGT. With V trimmed by 4 bases and J by 4 bases, 4 bases remained unmatched. CDR3: CASSGGTSDYNEQFF. In nucleotides, the CDR3 is TGTGCCAGCAGTGGCGGGACTAGCGATTACAATGAGCAGTTCTTC.

This sequence joins TRBV5-4 and TRBJ1-1; a possible D gene is TRBD1 (5 bases). The CDR3 contains 14 residues. Germline assignment: CDR1 SGHNT and CDR2 YYREEE (reference sequence). V shed 0 bases and J shed 3 bases, with 9 bases lying between them. For the CDR3, the DNA is TGTGCCAGCAGCTTGGCCGGGGGGGACACTGAAGCTTTCTTT. Amino acids: CASSLAGGDTEAFF.

The genes are TRBV30 and TRBJ2-5; no clear D. This CDR3 is 12 amino acids long. V lost 2 bases to trimming and J lost 2 bases, with 6 bases between them. Per the germline V gene, CDR1 is GTSNPN and CDR2 is SVGIG (reference sequence). The CDR3 DNA is TGTGCCTGGAGTCCTGGGCAAGAGACCCAGTACTTC. The encoded protein is CAWSPGQETQYF.

In regard to this clone: One base away lies a much larger clone, so this may be a sequencing read error. Other DNA sequences in the same sample also yield this CDR3. The chain employs TRBV6-1 and TRBJ2-1; D perhaps matches TRBD1 (5 bases). Trimming stripped 4 bases from V and 1 base from J, with 8 bases between. Germline V gene lookup returns CDR1 MNHNS and CDR2 SASEGT. This CDR3 is 14 amino acids long. The CDR3, as DNA: TGTGCCAGCAGTGCCACAGGATCCTACAATGAGCAGTTCTTC. This encodes CASSATGSYNEQFF.

This chain uses TRBV5-1 with TRBJ2-1; D is unresolved. Germline CDR1 and CDR2: SGHRS and YFSETQ. The CDR3 loop spans 13 amino acids. Trimming removed 0 bases from V and 5 bases from J, with 6 bases in between. This CDR3 is CASSLGPDNEQFF. The CDR3 nucleotides are TGCGCCAGCAGCTTGGGGCCTGACAATGAGCAGTTCTTC.

The chain uses TRBV27 and TRBJ2-7, with D possibly TRBD1 on 5 matching bases. From germline, CDR1 is MNHEY and CDR2 SMNVEV (reference sequence). The CDR3 sequence is 13 residues long. Trimming shortened V by 5 bases and J by 3 bases, and 11 bases separated the two germline ends. The CDR3 DNA is TGTGCCAGCAGTCTCGTCGGACACTACGAGCAGTACTTC. Translation gives CASSLVGHYEQYF.

CDR3 nucleotide sequence: TGTGCCTGGAGTGTACCATGGGCAAGGGAGTTGGAAAAACTGTTTTTT. As protein: CAWSVPWARELEKLFF. This chain uses TRBV30 with TRBJ1-4; D gene ambiguous. The V and J ends lost 0 bases and 8 bases respectively, with 19 bases between them. Looked up from germline, CDR1 is GTSNPN and CDR2 is SVGIG (reference sequence). CDR3 length: 16 residues.

The chain links TRBV9 to TRBJ2-7; 7 bases line up with TRBD1. Unmatched junction bases numbered 8, after V lost 2 bases and J lost 6 bases. The CDR3 runs to 14 residues. The V gene's germline CDR1 is SGDLS and CDR2 YYNGEE. CDR3 residues: CASSVGDTGVEQYF. The CDR3 region has the DNA TGTGCCAGCAGCGTGGGTGATACAGGGGTCGAGCAGTACTTC.

J is TRBJ2-7 and V is TRBV7-9, with D perhaps matching TRBD2 (5 bases). The CDR3 length is 15 residues. Trimming stripped 5 bases from V and 0 bases from J, with 14 bases between. Per germline, CDR1 SEHNR and CDR2 FQNEAQ (reference sequence). CDR3 bases: TGTGCCAGCAGCGCTACTAGTTTGGCCTCCTACGAGCAGTACTTC. This codes for CASSATSLASYEQYF.